Listed here are 20 T cell receptor beta chains from one sample, sequenced in a study of T cell responses to AZD1222 COVID-19 vaccine. Produced via immunoSEQ multiplex PCR; TCRdb's table is partial and in-frame only. The table lists 95,000 to 120,000 clones, approximately 90% of them singletons. This sample comprised peripheral blood, obtained on day 0 of MenACWY control vaccination. All receptors derive from an adult in good health.

This chain uses TRBV2 with TRBJ1-1, with a weak D call TRBD1 (5 bases). The germline V gene has CDR1 SNHLY and CDR2 FYNNEI. The V gene lost 3 bases and the J gene lost 2 bases, with 7 bases spanning the gap. The CDR3 totals 13 residues. This chain's CDR3 is CASSDQGNTEAFF. CDR3 coding DNA: TGTGCCAGCAGTGATCAGGGTAACACTGAAGCTTTCTTT.

The chain couples TRBV5-6 to TRBJ2-7; D is uncertain. The germline V gene encodes CDR1 SGHDT and CDR2 YYEEEE. Trimming removed 4 bases from V and 2 bases from J, with 10 bases in between. There are 13 residues in the CDR3. The DNA for the CDR3 is TGTGCCAGCAGCCCGTCAGCGACCTACGAGCAGTACTTC. This gives the protein CASSPSATYEQYF.

The V and J genes are TRBV5-3 and TRBJ1-2, with D perhaps matching TRBD1 (6 bases). TRBV5-3 is reported as an ORF; its role is uncertain. V lost 7 bases and J lost 2, with 18 bases in between. The CDR3 sequence is 15 residues long. The CDR3 protein is CARGRMGGPNYGYTF. CDR3 nucleotide sequence: TGTGCCAGAGGTAGAATGGGGGGCCCAAACTATGGCTACACCTTC.

The V gene is TRBV20-1, the J gene TRBJ2-7; TRBD1 aligns across 7 bases. CDR3 length: 12 residues. Germline CDR1 and CDR2: DFQATT and SNEGSKA (reference sequence). Trimming at V came to 4 bases and at J to 3 bases, leaving 3 bases not matched to a gene. CDR3 residues: CSANDRDYEQYF. Here the CDR3 DNA reads TGCAGTGCTAATGACAGGGACTACGAGCAGTACTTC.

This clone was counted a few times. V is TRBV6-2 or TRBV6-3 and J is TRBJ2-3; no reliable D call. CDR3 length: 14 residues. Trimming took off 3 bases at V and 1 base at J, with 8 bases between the two ends. Germline V gene data show CDR1 as MNHEY and CDR2 as SVGEGT. Written as DNA, the CDR3 is TGTGCCAGCAGTTATACAGCGCGCACAGATACGCAGTATTTT. Translation gives CASSYTARTDTQYF.

The rearrangement links TRBV7-2 to TRBJ2-5, with 11 bases matching TRBD2. Germline loops: CDR1 SGHTA, CDR2 FQGNSA. The V segment lost 3 bases and the J segment 3 bases; nucleotides outside the gene matches: 6. The CDR3 contains 16 residues. CDR3 residues: CASSLGISGGEETQYF. The CDR3 DNA is TGTGCCAGCAGCTTGGGGATTAGCGGGGGGGAAGAGACCCAGTACTTC. The whole variable domain, filled in from reference TRBV7-2 and TRBJ2-5, reads GAGVSQSPSNKVTEKGKDVELRCDPISGHTALYWYRQSLGQGLEFLIYFQGNSAPDKSGLPSDRFSAERTGGSVSTLTIQRTQQEDSAVYLCASSLGISGGEETQYFGPGTRLLVL.

In DNA, the CDR3 is TGTGCTAGTGGTTTGGTACTAAACAGGGGCCCACCCTACGAGCAGTACTTC. It yields the protein CASGLVLNRGPPYEQYF. V usage is TRBV12-5 and J usage is TRBJ2-7; TRBD1 matches at 7 bases. Germline V gene sequence: CDR1 LGHNT, CDR2 FRNRAP. The CDR3 covers 17 residues. Trimming cost V 0 bases and J 2 bases; bases outside gene matches: 10.

This clone was seen only once. The chain has TRBV20-1 and TRBJ1-1; D ambiguous. The CDR3 extends over 11 amino acids. V lost 6 bases and J lost 4, with 9 bases in between. The germline gives CDR1 DFQATT, CDR2 SNEGSKA (reference sequence). CDR3 bases: TGCAGTGCGCCGAGCGGCACTGAAGCTTTCTTT. Protein product: CSAPSGTEAFF.

V gene TRBV7-2 combines with J gene TRBJ1-3; no definite D call. V shed 1 base and J shed 6 bases, with 7 bases lying between them. The CDR3 spans 13 residues. Germline V lookup: CDR1 SGHTA, CDR2 FQGNSA. CDR3 DNA sequence: TGTGCCAGCAGCTTAGTGGGGATAAACACCATATATTTT. Protein product: CASSLVGINTIYF.

V and J are TRBV9 and TRBJ1-1; a weak D match, TRBD1 (5 bases). V lost 2 bases to trimming and J lost 0 bases, with 17 bases between them. The CDR3 is 17 residues long. Germline-derived CDR1 and CDR2 are SGDLS and YYNGEE. In DNA, the CDR3 is TGTGCCAGCAGCGTTAGGGACGGATTATCCATGAACACTGAAGCTTTCTTT. Translation gives CASSVRDGLSMNTEAFF.

This chain uses TRBV7-2 with TRBJ2-7; D gene ambiguous. This CDR3 region has 14 residues. The ends were cut back, 5 bases at V and 7 bases at J, with 18 bases in the middle. From germline, CDR1 is SGHTA and CDR2 FQGNSA. The CDR3 DNA reads as TGTGCCAGCAGCCCCCGCTTGGGCTTCCCAGAGCAGTACTTC. Translated: CASSPRLGFPEQYF.

This sequence joins TRBV6-6 and TRBJ2-7; 11 bases fit TRBD2. This CDR3 region has 13 residues. The ends lost 7 bases at V and 3 bases at J; junction bases unmatched: 2. CDR1 and CDR2 from the germline V gene are MNHNY and SVGAGI (reference sequence). The DNA for the CDR3 is TGTGCCAGCAACCTAGCGGGGGGCTACGAGCAGTACTTC. This codes for CASNLAGGYEQYF.

V gene TRBV13 combines with J gene TRBJ2-1, with 8 bases aligning to TRBD2. V lost 5 bases, J lost 7 bases, and 10 bases stayed unmatched. CDR1 and CDR2 from the germline V gene are PRHDT and FYEKMQ (reference sequence). This CDR3 comprises 15 residues. The CDR3 DNA follows: TGTGCCAGCAGCAAGACTAGCGCTTTATCGAATGAGCAGTTCTTC. This codes for CASSKTSALSNEQFF.

The chain has TRBV4-1 and TRBJ2-6, with a tentative D call TRBD2 (6 bases). Germline loops: CDR1 MGHRA, CDR2 YSYEKL. V was trimmed by 1 base and J by 4 bases, leaving 20 bases between them. The CDR3 extends over 19 amino acids. The CDR3 region has the DNA TGCGCCAGCAGCCAAGTGGTCAAGGAGCGGGCCTCCGGGGCCAACGTCCTGACTTTC. Amino acids: CASSQVVKERASGANVLTF.

V gene TRBV27 combines with J gene TRBJ1-1, with 8 bases that match TRBD1. Germline assignment: CDR1 MNHEY and CDR2 SMNVEV (reference sequence). This CDR3 is built from 13 residues. V shed 6 bases, J shed 1 base, and the junction held 1 base outside the gene matches. The CDR3 DNA reads as TGTGCCAGCAGGACAGGGGAGAACACTGAAGCTTTCTTT. Its translation is CASRTGENTEAFF.

The genes are TRBV27 and TRBJ2-7; 10 nucleotides line up with TRBD2. CDR3 size: 14 residues. Per the germline V gene, CDR1 is MNHEY and CDR2 is SMNVEV (reference sequence). The V and J ends lost 5 bases and 6 bases, in that order; junction bases with no gene match: 7. Written as DNA, the CDR3 is TGTGCCAGCAGTCGTCTAGCGGGGGAGAGCGAGCAGTACTTC. It is translated as CASSRLAGESEQYF.

The chain employs TRBV5-1 and TRBJ2-3, with 11 bases matching TRBD2. The CDR3 spans 16 residues. Germline values: CDR1 SGHRS, CDR2 YFSETQ. V was clipped by 4 bases and J by 1 base; unmatched bases: 5. The CDR3 nucleotides read TGCGCCAGCAGCCCACTAGCGGGGGTGGGCACAGATACGCAGTATTTT. This translates into CASSPLAGVGTDTQYF. The complete variable domain, with remaining parts taken from reference TRBV5-1 and TRBJ2-3, reads KAGVTQTPRYLIKTRGQQVTLSCSPISGHRSVSWYQQTPGQGLQFLFEYFSETQRNKGNFPGRFSGRQFSNSRSEMNVSTLELGDSALYLCASSPLAGVGTDTQYFGPGTRLTVL.

The V gene is TRBV6-1, the J gene TRBJ1-1, with no clear D. CDR1 and CDR2 (germline): MNHNS, SASEGT. The CDR3 length is 15 residues. Trimming pared 0 bases from V and 0 bases from J, leaving 8 bases between. Written as DNA, the CDR3 is TGTGCCAGCAGTGAAGCGCTCGCCATGAACACTGAAGCTTTCTTT. It translates to CASSEALAMNTEAFF.

V and J are TRBV7-8 and TRBJ2-7; 8 positions agree with TRBD1. This CDR3 has 15 residues. Losses at the gene ends were 6 bases for V and 0 bases for J; bases not matched to a gene: 7. Germline loops: CDR1 SGHVS, CDR2 FQNEAQ. The CDR3 bases are TGTGCCAGCAGTCCGGGACAGGACAACTCCTACGAGCAGTACTTC. Protein sequence: CASSPGQDNSYEQYF. Full variable domain (outside the CDR3, taken from reference TRBV7-8 and TRBJ2-7): GAGVSQSPRYKVAKRGQDVALRCDPISGHVSLFWYQQALGQGPEFLTYFQNEAQLDKSGLPSDRFFAERPEGSVSTLKIQRTQQEDSAVYLCASSPGQDNSYEQYFGPGTRLTVT.

This chain joins TRBV5-1 and TRBJ1-2; 7 positions match TRBD1. The CDR3 is 12 amino acids. Germline CDR1 reads SGHRS; CDR2 reads YFSETQ. V gave up 4 bases and J gave up 10 bases; unmatched junction bases: 7. In DNA form, the CDR3 reads TGCGCCAGCAGCCTGACAGGGTTCATCTACACCTTC. Translating gives CASSLTGFIYTF.